Reported below is one TCR beta chain. Its antigen remains unknown. The repertoire was sequenced with immunoSEQ multiplex PCR; TCRdb's copy has only in-frame clones and lacks some. Of about 33,000 clones in the sample, approximately 96% were seen once. This record comes from a study of T cell clones after liver transplantation. Background on the study: Samples came pre-transplant, pre-randomization before withdrawal, and post-randomization after withdrawal ended.

Findings and caveats of the study: Donor-reactive sequences fell more than third party-reactive ones, suggesting partial deletion.

Trimming took 5 bases from V and 4 from J, leaving 18 bases between them. This CDR3 region has 15 residues. From germline, CDR1 is SEHNR and CDR2 FQNEAQ (reference sequence). The starting material was CD8+ T cells from blood, obtained 12 months after liver transplant. The rearrangement joins TRBV7-9 to TRBJ2-7; D perhaps matches TRBD2 (5 bases). The sequence was obtained from a human patient who received a liver transplant. Some T cells may trace back to the graft donor. For the CDR3, the DNA is TGTGCCAGCAGCATCAATCGGCAGGACTCTTACGAGCAGTACTTC. Translating it yields CASSINRQDSYEQYF.